Below, 17 T cell receptor beta chains from the same sample are listed, as sequenced in a study of T cell repertoires in cytomegalovirus infection. Their specific antigens are unknown. TCRdb used MiXCR to reprocess the reads, holding one entry per CDR3 protein. Among about 20,000 distinct CDR3 sequences, roughly 40% were seen once, and the ten largest hold around 96%. Sequencing used CD8+ T cells from cultured PBMCs, obtained from culture after CMV antigen stimulation. These receptor sequences come from a human donor in good health (CMV status not recorded). Some clones in this sample may be carry-over from other donors' samples.

V usage is TRBV7-3 and J usage is TRBJ2-7; D possibly corresponds to TRBD2 (6 bases). The ends were cut back, 2 bases at V and 7 bases at J, with 9 bases in the middle. The CDR3 covers 12 residues. The germline V gene encodes CDR1 SGHTA and CDR2 FQGTGA. DNA for the CDR3: TGTGCCAGCAGCTTAGACGGGGGTGAGCAGTACTTC. Translated, it gives CASSLDGGEQYF. The full variable domain, rest sourced from reference TRBV7-3 and TRBJ2-7, is GAGVSQTPSNKVTEKGKYVELRCDPISGHTALYWYRQSLGQGPEFLIYFQGTGAADDSGLPNDRFFAVRPEGSVSTLKIQRTERGDSAVYLCASSLDGGEQYFGPGTRLTVT.

This clonotype appeared many times. The V call is TRBV7-2, the J call TRBJ2-7, with 11 bases that match TRBD2. After removal of 1 base from V and 2 bases from J, the junction contained 10 bases not matched to a gene. The CDR3 is 18 amino acids. The V gene's germline CDR1 is SGHTA and CDR2 FQGNSA. The CDR3 DNA reads as TGTGCCAGCAGCTTAGGCCGACTAGCGGGATCCTCCCCCTACGAGCAGTACTTC. It codes for CASSLGRLAGSSPYEQYF. The variable domain in full, with the rest retrieved from reference TRBV7-2 and TRBJ2-7, is GAGVSQSPSNKVTEKGKDVELRCDPISGHTALYWYRQSLGQGLEFLIYFQGNSAPDKSGLPSDRFSAERTGGSVSTLTIQRTQQEDSAVYLCASSLGRLAGSSPYEQYFGPGTRLTVT.

The chain employs TRBV7-2 and TRBJ1-5, with a possible D match to TRBD1 (6 bases). CDR1 is SGHTA and CDR2 is FQGNSA in the germline V gene. The CDR3 contains 15 residues. Trimming shortened V by 1 base and J by 4 bases, and 11 bases separated the two germline ends. The CDR3 loop is CASSLVRGENQPQHF. Written as DNA, the CDR3 is TGTGCCAGCAGCTTAGTGAGGGGGGAAAATCAGCCCCAGCATTTT.

This clonotype occurred once. The chain uses TRBV6-2 or TRBV6-3 and TRBJ2-1, with D perhaps given as TRBD1 or TRBD2 (5 bases each). V was cut by 0 bases and J by 7 bases, with 13 bases left in between. The CDR3 covers 15 residues. Germline CDR1 reads MNHEY; CDR2 reads SVGEGT. The CDR3 region has the DNA TGTGCCAGCAGTTACTCGAACAGTTGGGGGAATGAGCAGTTCTTC. Translated, it gives CASSYSNSWGNEQFF.

The CDR3 is CASSLVGTGLHQPQHF. In nucleotides, the CDR3 is TGTGCCAGCAGCTTAGTTGGGACAGGGCTCCACCAGCCCCAGCATTTT. The rearrangement uses TRBV7-9 and TRBJ1-5; 9 bases align to TRBD1. Per the germline V gene, CDR1 is SEHNR and CDR2 is FQNEAQ (reference sequence). With V trimmed by 1 base and J by 7 bases, 8 bases remained unmatched. The CDR3 totals 16 residues.

The J gene is TRBJ2-1, the V gene TRBV7-8, with TRBD1 matching over 7 bases. The CDR3 sequence is 16 residues long. CDR1 and CDR2 from the germline V gene are SGHVS and FQNEAQ. V trimming: 10 bases; J trimming: 7 bases; junction bases outside the gene matches: 19. The CDR3, as DNA: TGTGCCACCGGGAATGGGTGGGTAGCAGGGGGAAATGAGCAGTTCTTC. It translates to CATGNGWVAGGNEQFF.

This clonotype was picked up one time. With a much larger clone just one base away, this may be a read error. The J gene is TRBJ2-6, the V gene TRBV12-3 or TRBV12-4; TRBD1 aligns across 8 bases. The CDR3 runs 14 residues. CDR3 sequence reads: CASSQGAGADVLTF. DNA of the CDR3: TGTGCCAGCAGTCAGGGGGCTGGGGCCGACGTCCTGACTTTC.

The CDR3 sequence: CASSRDGYRGYTF. CDR3 DNA: TGTGCCAGCAGCCGGGACGGCTATAGAGGCTACACCTTC. The rearrangement links TRBV27 to TRBJ1-2; TRBD1 is a possible D gene (5 bases). CDR1 and CDR2 from the germline V gene are MNHEY and SMNVEV (reference sequence). Trimming removed 6 bases at V and 8 bases at J, with 16 bases between. This CDR3 has 13 residues.

V and J are TRBV20-1 and TRBJ1-5, with TRBD1 as a possible D gene (5 bases). The CDR3 totals 13 residues. CDR1 and CDR2 (germline): DFQATT, SNEGSKA (reference sequence). Trimming stripped 7 bases from V and 5 bases from J, with 15 bases between. The CDR3 DNA sequence: TGCAGTGGGGGAGAAGGGGAATATCAGCCCCAGCATTTT. This gives the protein CSGGEGEYQPQHF.

This clonotype was counted between two and nine times. The chain has TRBV12-3 or TRBV12-4 and TRBJ2-1; D may be TRBD1 (5 bases). V shed 3 bases and J shed 6 bases, with 9 bases lying between them. CDR3 length: 13 amino acids. The CDR3 protein is CASSLTVFNEQFF. CDR3 nucleotide sequence: TGTGCCAGCAGTTTGACAGTCTTCAATGAGCAGTTCTTC.

The rearrangement links TRBV12-3 or TRBV12-4 to TRBJ1-3; D unresolved. With 5 bases removed from V and 0 bases from J, the gap between germline ends came to 11 bases. The CDR3 length is 15 residues. The CDR3 DNA reads as TGTGCCAGCAGTCCCCAGGTCTCCTCTGGAAACACCATATATTTT. Its protein product is CASSPQVSSGNTIYF.

This clonotype appeared once. V is TRBV29-1 and J is TRBJ2-7; 7 bases map to TRBD1. J lost 3 bases, V lost 1 base, and 6 bases had no gene match. In germline, CDR1 is SQVTM, CDR2 ANQGSEA. The CDR3 loop spans 14 amino acids. In DNA form, the CDR3 reads TGCAGCGTTGAAGGGGACAGTACCTTCTACGAGCAGTACTTC. Protein product: CSVEGDSTFYEQYF.

The DNA for the CDR3 is TGTGCCAGCAGTTACTCTTTCGCGTGGGGCGGGGACTATGGCTACACCTTC. It translates to CASSYSFAWGGDYGYTF. The chain has TRBV6-6 and TRBJ1-2; tentatively, D is TRBD1 (5 bases). Germline assignment: CDR1 MNHNY and CDR2 SVGAGI (reference sequence). The CDR3 has 17 residues. V was cut by 0 bases and J by 3 bases, with 17 bases left in between.

This clonotype was seen a few times. The chain combines TRBV7-3 with TRBJ2-1, with a tentative D call TRBD2 (5 bases). V dropped 4 bases and J dropped 8 bases, with 12 bases sitting between them. CDR3 length: 13 residues. Germline CDR1 is SGHTA and CDR2 is FQGTGA. The CDR3 here is CASSSTAGDEQFF. Written as DNA, the CDR3 is TGTGCCAGCAGCTCCACGGCGGGTGATGAGCAGTTCTTC.

V and J are TRBV6-6 and TRBJ2-2; 11 bases align to TRBD2. Trimming cost V 6 bases and J 1 base; bases outside gene matches: 4. The germline gives CDR1 MNHNY, CDR2 SVGAGI (reference sequence). This CDR3 spans 16 amino acids. CDR3 DNA sequence: TGTGCCAGCAGGGGGGGACTAGCGGAGAACACCGGGGAGCTGTTTTTT. Translated, it gives CASRGGLAENTGELFF.

As regards this clonotype: A much larger clone differs by one base, so this may be a read error. The chain recombines TRBV30 with TRBJ1-1, with D perhaps matching TRBD1 (5 bases). In germline, CDR1 is GTSNPN, CDR2 SVGIG (reference sequence). This CDR3 region has 14 residues. With 4 bases removed from V and 0 bases from J, the gap between germline ends came to 12 bases. The CDR3 sequence is CAWIHGGMNTEAFF. The CDR3 nucleotides are TGTGCCTGGATTCACGGGGGGATGAACACTGAAGCTTTCTTT.

The chain is built from TRBV12-5 and TRBJ2-7; D not resolved. Trimming cost V 6 bases and J 2 bases, with 17 bases left between them. Per germline, CDR1 LGHNT and CDR2 FRNRAP. The CDR3 loop spans 15 amino acids. The CDR3 nucleotides are TGTGCTAGTGGCCTCCCGAACGGGCAGGCCTACGAGCAGTACTTC. Residues: CASGLPNGQAYEQYF. The variable domain in full, completed from reference TRBV12-5 and TRBJ2-7, reads DARVTQTPRHKVTEMGQEVTMRCQPILGHNTVFWYRQTMMQGLELLAYFRNRAPLDDSGMPKDRFSAEMPDATLATLKIQPSEPRDSAVYFCASGLPNGQAYEQYFGPGTRLTVT.